Below are 5 T cell receptor beta chains sequenced from a single sample in a study of blood T cell repertoires in COVID-19. The table came from immunoSEQ multiplex PCR; TCRdb's copy has only in-frame clones and leaves some out. The repertoire holds 260,000 or so clones, approximately 85% seen once, with about 0.7% in the top ten. Sequenced sample: peripheral blood. The receptors stem from a human donor in a cohort sampled during active COVID-19.

The chain combines TRBV6-2 or TRBV6-3 with TRBJ1-2; TRBD1 matches 7 bases. Germline assignment: CDR1 MNHEY and CDR2 SVGEGT. V lost 4 bases to trimming and J lost 4 bases; unmatched junction nucleotides: 9. The CDR3 spans 15 residues. The CDR3 nucleotides read TGTGCCAGCAGTTCTCGGGCAGGGGGGATCTATGGCTACACCTTC. Translation: CASSSRAGGIYGYTF.

The chain links TRBV7-2 to TRBJ1-3; TRBD1 matches 9 bases. Germline values: CDR1 SGHTA, CDR2 FQGNSA. The length of the CDR3 is 17 residues. Trimming at V came to 5 bases and at J to 5 bases, leaving 13 bases not matched to a gene. Here the CDR3 DNA reads TGTGCCAGCAGCCCCGGACAGGGGCCTGAATCCCGAAACACCATATATTTT. Translation gives CASSPGQGPESRNTIYF.

The CDR3 sequence: CASSLRGGFYTDTQYF. CDR3 DNA sequence: TGTGCCAGCAGCCTTCGGGGGGGGTTCTACACAGATACGCAGTATTTT. This chain links TRBV7-2 with TRBJ2-3; 8 bases agree with TRBD2. The CDR3 loop spans 16 amino acids. V trimming: 5 bases; J trimming: 2 bases; junction bases outside the gene matches: 9. CDR1 is SGHTA, CDR2 FQGNSA, per germline.

This clone showed up just once. The chain carries TRBV30 and TRBJ2-7; 7 bases match TRBD1. CDR1 GTSNPN and CDR2 SVGIG come from the germline V gene (reference sequence). Unmatched junction bases numbered 6, after V lost 5 bases and J lost 2 bases. The CDR3 consists of 13 residues. CDR3 loop: CAWAGTAAYEQYF. The CDR3 DNA reads as TGTGCCTGGGCCGGGACAGCCGCCTACGAGCAGTACTTC.

V gene TRBV5-8 combines with J gene TRBJ1-6; 9 bases are shared with TRBD1. CDR3 length equals 15 residues. CDR1 SGHTS and CDR2 YDEGEE come from the germline V gene. Trimming took 5 bases from V and 9 from J; bases not matched to a gene: 9. DNA for the CDR3: TGTGCCAGCAGTTCGACAGGGGGAGTGAGTTCACCCCTCCACTTT. Translating it yields CASSSTGGVSSPLHF.